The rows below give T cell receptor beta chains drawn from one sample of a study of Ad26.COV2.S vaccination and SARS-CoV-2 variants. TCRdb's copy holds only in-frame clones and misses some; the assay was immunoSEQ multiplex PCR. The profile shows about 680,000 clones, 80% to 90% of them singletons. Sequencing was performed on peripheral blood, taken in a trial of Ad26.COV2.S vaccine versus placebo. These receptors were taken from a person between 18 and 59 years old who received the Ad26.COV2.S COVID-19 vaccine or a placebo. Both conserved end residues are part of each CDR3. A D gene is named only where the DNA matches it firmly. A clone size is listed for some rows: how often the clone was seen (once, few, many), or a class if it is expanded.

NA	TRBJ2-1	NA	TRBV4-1	TGCGCCAGCAGCCGACCACTAGAAGAACAGTTCTTC	CASSRPLEEQFF
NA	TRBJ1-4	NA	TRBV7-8	TGTGCCAGCAGCTTAGACCGCGAAAAACTGTTTTTT	CASSLDREKLFF
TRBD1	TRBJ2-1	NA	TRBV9	TGTGCCAGCAGCGTTGGACAGGGGTACAATGAGCAGTTCTTC	CASSVGQGYNEQFF
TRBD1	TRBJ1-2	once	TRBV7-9	TGTGCCAGCAGCTCAACCCCCACCTTTACAGGGGAGGGGTATGGCTACACCTTC	CASSSTPTFTGEGYGYTF
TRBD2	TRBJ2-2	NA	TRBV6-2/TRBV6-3	TGTGCCAGCAGTCTCCTACTAGCGGGGAAAACCGGGGAGCTGTTTTTT	CASSLLLAGKTGELFF
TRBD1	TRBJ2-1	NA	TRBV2	TGTGCCAGCAGGACAGGGGGCTTCCGGAATGAGCAGTTCTTC	CASRTGGFRNEQFF
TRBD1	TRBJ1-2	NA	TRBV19	TGTGCCAGTAGTACTACAGGGGTTGAGGGTGGCTACACCTTC	CASSTTGVEGGYTF
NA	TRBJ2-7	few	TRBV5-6	TGTGCCAGCAGCTTGGTCGCAGGGGACGAGCAGTACTTC	CASSLVAGDEQYF
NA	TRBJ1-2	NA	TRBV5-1	TGCGCCAGCAGCTACAGGGACAAAAACTATGGCTACACCTTC	CASSYRDKNYGYTF
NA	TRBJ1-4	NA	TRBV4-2	TGTGCCAGCAGCCAATTAAATGAAAAACTGTTTTTT	CASSQLNEKLFF
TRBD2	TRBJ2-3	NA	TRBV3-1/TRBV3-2	TGTGCCAGCAGCCAAGATCCCCTTTTTAGCGGGAGGCCCACAGATACGCAGTATTTT	CASSQDPLFSGRPTDTQYF
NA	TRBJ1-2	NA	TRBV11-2	TGTGCCAGCAGCTTAGGAGGACCCTACACCTTC	CASSLGGPYTF
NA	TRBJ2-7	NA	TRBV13	TGTGCCAGCAGCTTAGGCCGGGGCTCCTACGAGCAGTACTTC	CASSLGRGSYEQYF
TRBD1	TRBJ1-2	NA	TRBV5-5	TGTGCCAGCAGCTCGTCCCGGGACAGGGTAGAAGTATATGGCTACACCTTC	CASSSSRDRVEVYGYTF
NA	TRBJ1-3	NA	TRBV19	TGTGCCAGTAGTATAATGGAGGCTGGAAACACCATATATTTT	CASSIMEAGNTIYF